This T cell receptor (beta chain) came from a study of blood T cell repertoires in COVID-19. Study context: T cells, B-cell-depleted T cells, or PBMCs supplied cDNA or gDNA.

Measured with immunoSEQ multiplex PCR; TCRdb has only the in-frame clones, and not every one. The sample contains 350,000 or so clones, over 70% of which appear only once. Trimming cost V 2 bases and J 8 bases; bases outside gene matches: 5. Germline loops: CDR1 MNHEY, CDR2 SMNVEV (reference sequence). The length of the CDR3 is 15 residues. Sequences were obtained from peripheral blood. V is TRBV27 and J is TRBJ1-6, with TRBD1 matching 8 bases. This TCR came from a man in his thirties or forties with active or convalescent COVID-19. The CDR3 DNA is TGTGCCAGCAGTTTACACGGACAGGGTTATTCACCCCTCCACTTT. As protein: CASSLHGQGYSPLHF.